What follows are 2 T cell receptor beta chains derived from one specimen sequenced in a study of T cell responses to AZD1222 COVID-19 vaccine. Clones were sequenced by immunoSEQ multiplex PCR, and TCRdb holds only the in-frame ones, with some missing. The table lists 110,000 to 150,000 clones, about nine tenths of them singletons. Source: peripheral blood, taken on day 0 of AZD1222 vaccination. These receptor sequences come from an adult in good health.

The chain links TRBV9 to TRBJ1-1; 8 nucleotides line up with TRBD1. The CDR3 consists of 15 residues. The germline gives CDR1 SGDLS, CDR2 YYNGEE. J lost 4 bases, V lost 1 base, and 6 bases had no gene match. The chain's CDR3 is CASSVPDRAPTEAFF. The CDR3 DNA follows: TGTGCCAGCAGCGTACCGGACAGGGCGCCCACTGAAGCTTTCTTT.

The rearrangement links TRBV15 to TRBJ1-1; TRBD1 is a possible D gene (5 bases). The CDR3 has 14 amino acids. Germline lookup yields CDR1 LNHNV and CDR2 YYDKDF (reference sequence). Trimming removed 1 base from V and 4 bases from J, with 10 bases in between. The CDR3 coding sequence is TGTGCCACCAGCAGAGCAGGGTCGGGCACTGAAGCTTTCTTT. Amino acid sequence: CATSRAGSGTEAFF.